Listed below are T cell receptor beta chains from one sample, sequenced in a study of blood T cell repertoires in COVID-19. This table comes from immunoSEQ multiplex PCR, and its TCRdb copy is limited to in-frame clones, with some not included. The data contain over 90,000 clones, around 84% of them singletons. The sequencing input was peripheral blood. All receptors come from a human donor in a cohort sampled during active COVID-19. CDR3s include the opening cysteine and the closing phenylalanine or tryptophan. D genes are given only for firm matches. Not every row has a clone size; where given, it reads once, few, many or a size class.

d_gene | j_gene | v_gene | abundance | CDR3aa | CDR3nt
- | TRBJ1-3 | TRBV30 | few | CAWSGALGNTIYF | TGTGCCTGGAGCGGAGCTCTCGGAAACACCATATATTTT
TRBD1 | TRBJ2-7 | TRBV7-6 | - | CASSTTDRGGEQYF | TGTGCCAGCAGCACAACCGACAGGGGTGGCGAGCAGTACTTC
TRBD1 | TRBJ2-5 | TRBV28 | - | CASSFWSGGQETQYF | TGTGCCAGCAGTTTCTGGTCAGGGGGCCAGGAGACCCAGTACTTC
- | TRBJ2-7 | TRBV12-5 | once | CASGRDTSYEQYF | TGTGCTAGTGGTAGGGACACCTCCTACGAGCAGTACTTC
- | TRBJ2-5 | TRBV2 | - | CASSGWAHMYQETQYF | TGTGCCAGCAGTGGCTGGGCTCACATGTACCAAGAGACCCAGTACTTC
- | TRBJ2-2 | TRBV11-3 | once | CASSLQTGWLTGELFF | TGTGCCAGCAGCTTACAAACAGGGTGGTTGACCGGGGAGCTGTTTTTT
TRBD2 | TRBJ2-7 | TRBV5-4 | - | CASSPGTRAEQYF | TGTGCCAGCAGCCCCGGGACTAGGGCCGAGCAGTACTTC
- | TRBJ2-3 | TRBV7-2 | - | CASSLENDRITDTQYF | TGTGCCAGCAGCTTAGAAAACGACAGGATCACAGATACGCAGTATTTT
- | TRBJ2-2 | TRBV5-1 | - | CASSLRLAGSGELFF | TGCGCCAGCAGCTTGAGGCTAGCTGGGTCCGGGGAGCTGTTTTTT
- | TRBJ2-1 | TRBV15 | few | CATSRGLARTYNEQFF | TGTGCCACCAGCAGAGGGCTAGCGAGGACCTACAATGAGCAGTTCTTC
TRBD1 | TRBJ1-2 | TRBV7-2 | - | CASSQNPRTGLGYTF | TGTGCCAGCAGCCAAAACCCCAGGACAGGCCTGGGCTACACCTTC
TRBD1 | TRBJ2-7 | TRBV6-6 | - | CASSLSGTDYEQYF | TGTGCCAGCAGTCTATCCGGGACAGACTACGAGCAGTACTTC
TRBD2 | TRBJ2-2 | TRBV4-3 | - | CASSLELAGGGNTGELFF | TGCGCCAGCAGCCTAGAACTAGCGGGGGGAGGGAACACCGGGGAGCTGTTTTTT
TRBD1 | TRBJ1-2 | TRBV7-2 | - | CASSLPGQGIYGYTF | TGTGCCAGCAGCTTACCCGGACAGGGCATCTATGGCTACACCTTC
- | TRBJ2-5 | TRBV21-1 | - | CASSLAGLETQYF | TGTGCCAGCAGTCTAGCGGGGTTAGAGACCCAGTACTTC
- | TRBJ1-5 | TRBV7-2 | - | CASSLVGDQPQHF | TGTGCCAGCAGCTTAGTAGGAGATCAGCCCCAGCATTTT
TRBD1 | TRBJ1-2 | TRBV28 | - | CASSGTGRGNYGYTF | TGTGCCAGCAGTGGGACAGGGAGGGGAAACTATGGCTACACCTTC
- | TRBJ2-1 | TRBV5-5 | - | CASSRSWGGINEQFF | TGTGCCAGCAGCCGGAGTTGGGGGGGCATCAATGAGCAGTTCTTC
- | TRBJ2-7 | TRBV6-5 | - | CASAARNYEQYF | TGTGCCAGCGCGGCGAGGAACTACGAGCAGTACTTC
TRBD2 | TRBJ2-7 | TRBV4-1 | - | CASSLRSLAGERSSYEQYF | TGCGCCAGCAGCCTCCGGTCACTAGCGGGGGAGAGGAGCTCCTACGAGCAGTACTTC
TRBD2 | TRBJ2-3 | TRBV4-3 | - | CASSQEISGGQYTDTQYF | TGCGCCAGCAGCCAAGAGATTAGCGGGGGGCAGTACACAGATACGCAGTATTTT
TRBD2 | TRBJ2-2 | TRBV6-4 | - | CASSDIGGAGTGELFF | TGTGCCAGCAGTGACATCGGGGGGGCCGGGACCGGGGAGCTGTTTTTT
- | TRBJ1-4 | TRBV7-9 | - | CASSQRVTATNEKLFF | TGTGCCAGCAGCCAACGGGTTACCGCAACTAATGAAAAACTGTTTTTT
- | TRBJ2-5 | TRBV29-1 | - | CSVGGLQETQYF | TGCAGCGTGGGAGGACTCCAAGAGACCCAGTACTTC
- | TRBJ2-1 | TRBV11-2 | few | CASSLGASVSYNEQFF | TGTGCCAGCAGCTTAGGAGCTAGCGTCTCCTACAATGAGCAGTTCTTC
- | TRBJ2-5 | TRBV19 | - | CASSTRRTANQYF | TGTGCCAGTAGTACCCGCCGGACAGCAAACCAGTACTTC
- | TRBJ2-7 | TRBV5-6 | - | CASSLDGSYEQYF | TGTGCCAGCAGCTTGGACGGTTCCTACGAGCAGTACTTC
- | TRBJ1-1 | TRBV12-3/TRBV12-4 | - | CASSRMGEAEAFF | TGTGCCAGCAGTAGGATGGGTGAGGCTGAAGCTTTCTTT
- | TRBJ1-1 | TRBV7-9 | once | CASSWTLGSGTEAFF | TGTGCCAGCAGCTGGACATTAGGGTCAGGCACTGAAGCTTTCTTT
TRBD1 | TRBJ2-7 | TRBV6-1 | - | CASSEVETGPGEQYF | TGTGCCAGCAGTGAAGTGGAGACAGGGCCGGGCGAGCAGTACTTC
TRBD2 | TRBJ2-3 | TRBV18 | - | CASSKGLAGAYTDTQYF | TGTGCCAGCTCAAAGGGACTAGCGGGGGCCTACACAGATACGCAGTATTTT
- | TRBJ1-2 | TRBV7-3 | - | CASSLTGPGSYGYTF | TGTGCCAGCAGCCTAACCGGGCCGGGGAGCTATGGCTACACCTTC
TRBD2 | TRBJ2-3 | TRBV5-4 | few | CASSLFAGGTDTQYF | TGTGCCAGCAGCTTGTTTGCGGGGGGTACAGATACGCAGTATTTT
- | TRBJ1-3 | TRBV25-1 | few | CASSQAGVGNTIYF | TGTGCCAGCAGCCAAGCAGGGGTTGGAAACACCATATATTTT
- | TRBJ2-7 | TRBV28 | - | CASSLGIPQQYF | TGTGCCAGCAGTTTGGGCATACCCCAGCAGTACTTC